Described below is a single TCR beta chain sequence and its context. Its antigen remains unidentified. The data originate from a study of T cells and Merkel cell carcinoma outcomes. Study-wide points: In Merkel cell carcinoma, repertoire and T-cell density reportedly predicted outcomes.

This CDR3 is 15 amino acids long. Germline V lookup: CDR1 SGHNT, CDR2 YYREEE (reference sequence). With V trimmed by 4 bases and J by 5 bases, 6 bases remained unmatched. The data were produced by immunoSEQ multiplex PCR, yet TCRdb's version contains in-frame clones alone and is incomplete. Among about 19,000 clones listed, over 75% were seen once. This TCR derives from a human donor with Merkel cell carcinoma. Input material: tumor tissue from Merkel cell carcinoma. The chain carries TRBV5-4 and TRBJ1-4, with 9 bases fitting TRBD1. CDR3 nucleotides: TGTGCCAGCAGCCCAACCGGGACAGGGAATGAAAAACTGTTTTTT. Encoded protein: CASSPTGTGNEKLFF.